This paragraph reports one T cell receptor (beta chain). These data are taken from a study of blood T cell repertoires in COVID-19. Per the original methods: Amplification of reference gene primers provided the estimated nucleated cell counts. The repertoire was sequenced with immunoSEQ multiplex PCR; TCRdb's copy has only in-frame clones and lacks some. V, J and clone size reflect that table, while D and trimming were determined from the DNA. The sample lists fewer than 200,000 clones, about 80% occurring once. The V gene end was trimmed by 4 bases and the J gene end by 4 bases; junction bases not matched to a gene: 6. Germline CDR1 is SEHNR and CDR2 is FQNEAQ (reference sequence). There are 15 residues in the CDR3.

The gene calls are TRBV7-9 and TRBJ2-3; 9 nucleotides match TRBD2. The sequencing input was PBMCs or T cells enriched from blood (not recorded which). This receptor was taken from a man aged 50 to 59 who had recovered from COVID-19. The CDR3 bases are TGTGCCAGCAGCTCACTCGGGACTAGCTCAGATACGCAGTATTTT. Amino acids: CASSSLGTSSDTQYF. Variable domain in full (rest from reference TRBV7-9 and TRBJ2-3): DTGVSQNPRHKITKRGQNVTFRCDPISEHNRLYWYRQTLGQGPEFLTYFQNEAQLEKSRLLSDRFSAERPKGSFSTLEIQRTEQGDSAMYLCASSSLGTSSDTQYFGPGTRLTVL.